This T cell receptor (beta chain) was profiled in a study of shared clonotypes between healthy human individuals. CDR1 and CDR2 (germline): SGHRS, YFSETQ. This CDR3 spans 15 amino acids. V trimming: 0 bases; J trimming: 6 bases; junction bases outside the gene matches: 6. A remark on this clone: Its antigen is unidentified.

General study results and limits: Memory subsets generally showed lower estimated richness than naive subsets. Though the depth was large, rarefaction showed that sorted-subset sequencing was incomplete.

Original handling: In the immunoSEQ data, sequences were junction-only and lacked quality scores, so filtering differed. Sequenced by immunoSEQ multiplex PCR; TCRdb stores in-frame clones only, minus some. V and J calls and clone size follow that table, whereas D and trimming were derived from the DNA. The top ten clones hold approximately 1.5% of a sample with some 1 million clones, about 74% of them seen once. The V call is TRBV5-1, the J call TRBJ1-5; 7 bases align to TRBD1. The receptor comes from a man younger than 35 in good health. The sample was memory CD4+ T cells sorted from blood. As to subset: CD45RA-negative fraction. CDR3 in amino acids: CASSLVPGGSQPQHF. The CDR3 DNA follows: TGCGCCAGCAGCTTGGTGCCAGGGGGATCTCAGCCCCAGCATTTT.